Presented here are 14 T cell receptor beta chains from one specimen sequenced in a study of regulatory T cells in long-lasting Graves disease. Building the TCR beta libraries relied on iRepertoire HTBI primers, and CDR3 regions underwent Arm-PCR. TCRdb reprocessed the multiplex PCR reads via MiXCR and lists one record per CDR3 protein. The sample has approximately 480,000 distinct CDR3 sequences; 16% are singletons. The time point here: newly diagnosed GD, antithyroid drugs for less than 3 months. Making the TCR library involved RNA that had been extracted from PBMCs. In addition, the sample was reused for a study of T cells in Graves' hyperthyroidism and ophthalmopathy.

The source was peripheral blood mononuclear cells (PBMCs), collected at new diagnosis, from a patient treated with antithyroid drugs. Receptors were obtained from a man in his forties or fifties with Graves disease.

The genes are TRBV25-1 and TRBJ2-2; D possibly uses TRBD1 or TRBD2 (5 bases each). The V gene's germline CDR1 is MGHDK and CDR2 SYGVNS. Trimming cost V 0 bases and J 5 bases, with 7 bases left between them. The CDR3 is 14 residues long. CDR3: CASSEYGGTGELFF. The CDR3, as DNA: TGTGCCAGCAGTGAATATGGGGGAACCGGGGAGCTGTTTTTT.

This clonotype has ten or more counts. Here the CDR3 reads CASSQVAGGSEQYF. The CDR3 DNA reads TGTGCCAGCAGCCAAGTAGCAGGGGGCAGCGAGCAGTACTTC. The chain combines TRBV3-1 with TRBJ2-7; TRBD1 aligns across 8 bases. CDR1 LGHDT and CDR2 YNNKEL come from the germline V gene (reference sequence). Trimming at V came to 1 base and at J to 6 bases, leaving 5 bases not matched to a gene. The CDR3 length is 14 residues.

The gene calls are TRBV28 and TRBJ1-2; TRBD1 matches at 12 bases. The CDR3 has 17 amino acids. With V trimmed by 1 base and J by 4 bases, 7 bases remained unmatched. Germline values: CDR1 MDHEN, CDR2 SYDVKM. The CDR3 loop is CASSLLGGTGGTYGYTF. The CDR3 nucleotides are TGTGCCAGCAGTTTATTGGGCGGGACAGGGGGCACCTATGGCTACACCTTC.

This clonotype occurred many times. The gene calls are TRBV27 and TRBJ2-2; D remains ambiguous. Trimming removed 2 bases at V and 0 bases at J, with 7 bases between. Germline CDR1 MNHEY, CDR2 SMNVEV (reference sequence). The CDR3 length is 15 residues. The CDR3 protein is CASSLSTTNTGELFF. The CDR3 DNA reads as TGTGCCAGCAGTTTAAGTACAACGAACACCGGGGAGCTGTTTTTT.

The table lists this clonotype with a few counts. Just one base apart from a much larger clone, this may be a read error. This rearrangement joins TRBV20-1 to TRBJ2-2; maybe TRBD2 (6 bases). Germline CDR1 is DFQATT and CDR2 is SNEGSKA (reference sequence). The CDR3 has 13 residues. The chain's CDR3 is CSAAGLNTGELVF. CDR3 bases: TGCAGTGCCGCCGGACTAAACACCGGGGAGCTGGTTTTT.

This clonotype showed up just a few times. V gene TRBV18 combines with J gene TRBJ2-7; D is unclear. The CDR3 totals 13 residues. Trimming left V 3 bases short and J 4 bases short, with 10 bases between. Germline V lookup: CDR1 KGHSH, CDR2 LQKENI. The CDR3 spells CASSPEHLYEQYF. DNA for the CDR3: TGTGCCAGCTCACCGGAACATCTTTACGAGCAGTACTTC.

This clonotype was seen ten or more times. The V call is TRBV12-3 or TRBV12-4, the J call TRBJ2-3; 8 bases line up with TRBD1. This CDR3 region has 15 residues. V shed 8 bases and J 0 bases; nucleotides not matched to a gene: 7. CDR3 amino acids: CASGRDRTSTDTQYF. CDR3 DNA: TGTGCCAGCGGCCGGGACAGGACTAGCACAGATACGCAGTATTTT.

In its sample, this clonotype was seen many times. Here the CDR3 reads CASTRANEKLFF. In DNA, the CDR3 is TGTGCCAGCACCAGGGCCAATGAAAAACTGTTTTTT. The rearrangement uses TRBV28 and TRBJ1-4; D may be TRBD1 (5 bases). The CDR3 consists of 12 residues. V lost 7 bases to trimming and J lost 5 bases, with 8 bases between them. Germline CDR1 MDHEN, CDR2 SYDVKM.

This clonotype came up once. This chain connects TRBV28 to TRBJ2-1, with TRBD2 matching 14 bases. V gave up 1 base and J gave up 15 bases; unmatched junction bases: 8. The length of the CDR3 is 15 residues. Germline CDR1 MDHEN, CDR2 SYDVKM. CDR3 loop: CASSLFPGLAGVVFF. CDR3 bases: TGTGCCAGCAGTTTATTCCCGGGACTAGCGGGAGTAGTGTTCTTC.

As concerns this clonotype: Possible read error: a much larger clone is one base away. The CDR3 loop is CASSLSGTRACEQYF. The CDR3 DNA reads as TGTGCCAGCAGTTTATCGGGGACGCGTGCCTGCGAGCAGTACTTC. The V and J genes are TRBV28 and TRBJ2-7; D is tentatively TRBD1 or TRBD2 (5 bases each). CDR3 length: 15 amino acids. V shed 1 base and J shed 6 bases, with 16 bases lying between them. The germline gives CDR1 MDHEN, CDR2 SYDVKM.

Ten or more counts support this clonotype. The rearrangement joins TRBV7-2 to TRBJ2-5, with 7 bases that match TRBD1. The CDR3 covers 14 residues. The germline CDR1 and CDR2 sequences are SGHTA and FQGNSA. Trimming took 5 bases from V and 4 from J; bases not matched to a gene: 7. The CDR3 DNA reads TGTGCCAGCAGCACCTGGACAGGAGCAGAGACCCAGTACTTC. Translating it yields CASSTWTGAETQYF.

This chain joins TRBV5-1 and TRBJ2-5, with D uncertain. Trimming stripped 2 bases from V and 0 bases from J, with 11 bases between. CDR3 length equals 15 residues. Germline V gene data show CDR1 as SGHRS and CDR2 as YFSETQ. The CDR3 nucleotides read TGCGCCAGCAGCTTCACAAATCTTTACCAAGAGACCCAGTACTTC. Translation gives CASSFTNLYQETQYF.

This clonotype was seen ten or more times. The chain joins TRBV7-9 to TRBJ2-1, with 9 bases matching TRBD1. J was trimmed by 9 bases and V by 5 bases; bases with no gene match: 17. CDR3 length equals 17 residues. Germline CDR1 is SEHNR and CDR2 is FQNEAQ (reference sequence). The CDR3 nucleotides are TGTGCCAGCAGCCCGAGCACCCGGGACAGGGTGGTTCGTGAGCAGTTCTTC. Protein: CASSPSTRDRVVREQFF. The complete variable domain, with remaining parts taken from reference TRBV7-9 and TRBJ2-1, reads DTGVSQNPRHKITKRGQNVTFRCDPISEHNRLYWYRQTLGQGPEFLTYFQNEAQLEKSRLLSDRFSAERPKGSFSTLEIQRTEQGDSAMYLCASSPSTRDRVVREQFFGPGTRLTVL.

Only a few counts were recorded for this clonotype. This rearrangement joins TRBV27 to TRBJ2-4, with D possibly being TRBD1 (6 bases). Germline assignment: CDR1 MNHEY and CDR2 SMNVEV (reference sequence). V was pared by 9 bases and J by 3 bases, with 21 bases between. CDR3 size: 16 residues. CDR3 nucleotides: TGTGCCAGTGGACTTCCGGGACAACCAGGCAAAAACATTCAGTACTTC. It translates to CASGLPGQPGKNIQYF.